Presented here are 16 T cell receptor beta chains from one specimen sequenced in a study of T cell responses to AZD1222 COVID-19 vaccine. The assay was immunoSEQ multiplex PCR, and TCRdb's table has in-frame clones only and misses some. The sample shows 72,000 or so clones, about nine tenths of them seen only once. This specimen consisted of peripheral blood, obtained on day 0 of AZD1222 vaccination. All receptors come from an adult in good health.

The J gene is TRBJ2-1, the V gene TRBV7-8; D unclear. The CDR3 spans 17 residues. Deletions cut 2 bases from V and 0 bases from J, with 14 bases between. Germline V gene sequence: CDR1 SGHVS, CDR2 FQNEAQ. CDR3 sequence (DNA): TGTGCCAGCAGCTTACGGCGCCTCCCGAGCTCCTACAATGAGCAGTTCTTC. It encodes CASSLRRLPSSYNEQFF.

The chain joins TRBV7-9 to TRBJ2-7; 9 bases are shared with TRBD1. This CDR3 contains 14 residues. The germline V gene has CDR1 SEHNR and CDR2 FQNEAQ (reference sequence). Trimming took 5 bases from V and 3 from J; bases not matched to a gene: 5. CDR3 sequence (DNA): TGTGCCAGCAGCCCCCCGGGACAGGGCTACGAGCAGTACTTC. Translation gives CASSPPGQGYEQYF.

The chain is built from TRBV5-4 and TRBJ2-2, with D perhaps matching TRBD2 (5 bases). The CDR3 sequence is 15 residues long. V shed 4 bases and J shed 5 bases, with 15 bases lying between them. CDR1 and CDR2 (germline): SGHNT, YYREEE (reference sequence). CDR3 protein: CASSGGRGGTGELFF. DNA of the CDR3: TGTGCCAGCAGCGGAGGCCGGGGTGGTACCGGGGAGCTGTTTTTT.

CDR3 region: CAISDKNYEQYF. CDR3 DNA: TGTGCCATCAGTGACAAAAACTACGAGCAGTACTTC. The V gene is TRBV10-3, the J gene TRBJ2-7; D not resolved. Deletions cut 3 bases from V and 3 bases from J, with 6 bases between. Germline V gives CDR1 ENHRY, CDR2 SYGVKD. This CDR3 is 12 amino acids long.

The rearrangement joins TRBV30 to TRBJ1-1, with D maybe TRBD1 (5 bases). The CDR3 is 12 residues long. Trimming left V 3 bases short and J 11 bases short, with 16 bases between. Germline loops: CDR1 GTSNPN, CDR2 SVGIG (reference sequence). CDR3 sequence: CAWSAVGGLAFF. The CDR3 DNA follows: TGTGCCTGGAGCGCGGTCGGGGGTTTGGCTTTCTTT. Filled out from reference TRBV30 and TRBJ1-1, the complete variable domain reads SQTIHQWPATLVQPVGSPLSLECTVEGTSNPNLYWYRQAAGRGLQLLFYSVGIGQISSEVPQNLSASRPQDRQFILSSKKLLLSDSGFYLCAWSAVGGLAFFGQGTRLTVV.

This chain connects TRBV11-3 to TRBJ1-4; D is unclear. From germline, CDR1 is SGHNT and CDR2 YENEEA. V was clipped by 5 bases and J by 9 bases, with 13 bases between them. This CDR3 spans 13 amino acids. The CDR3 protein is CASSPSGGKKLFF. In DNA form, the CDR3 reads TGTGCCAGCAGCCCCTCGGGAGGGAAAAAACTGTTTTTT.

This clone was detected once. This chain links TRBV2 with TRBJ2-1; 8 bases match TRBD1. The germline V gene has CDR1 SNHLY and CDR2 FYNNEI. The CDR3 extends over 14 amino acids. The ends lost 3 bases at V and 8 bases at J; junction bases unmatched: 6. The CDR3 sequence is CASSEDRDFYEQFF. In DNA, the CDR3 is TGTGCCAGCAGTGAGGACAGGGATTTCTATGAGCAGTTCTTC.

The gene calls are TRBV6-5 and TRBJ2-7, with 7 bases identical to TRBD1. The germline gives CDR1 MNHEY, CDR2 SVGAGI. The CDR3 loop spans 14 amino acids. Unmatched junction bases numbered 9, after V lost 8 bases and J lost 2 bases. This CDR3 reads CASRRTGPPYEQYF. In nucleotides, the CDR3 is TGTGCCAGCCGTCGGACAGGTCCCCCCTACGAGCAGTACTTC.

This chain links TRBV27 with TRBJ2-3; tentatively, D is TRBD2 (7 bases). The V end lost 0 bases, the J end lost 9 bases, and 10 bases lay between the germline ends. From germline, CDR1 is MNHEY and CDR2 SMNVEV (reference sequence). This CDR3 is 13 amino acids long. This chain's CDR3 is CASSLSRGATQYF. The CDR3 DNA is TGTGCCAGCAGTTTATCCCGGGGGGCGACGCAGTATTTT.

The chain recombines TRBV9 with TRBJ2-7; the D is unclear. V dropped 2 bases and J dropped 0 bases, with 12 bases sitting between them. Germline lookup yields CDR1 SGDLS and CDR2 YYNGEE. The length of the CDR3 is 15 residues. In DNA form, the CDR3 reads TGTGCCAGCAGCGTGAGTATGGCCACCTCCTACGAGCAGTACTTC. Translating gives CASSVSMATSYEQYF. Full variable domain (outside the CDR3, taken from reference TRBV9 and TRBJ2-7): DSGVTQTPKHLITATGQRVTLRCSPRSGDLSVYWYQQSLDQGLQFLIQYYNGEERAKGNILERFSAQQFPDLHSELNLSSLELGDSALYFCASSVSMATSYEQYFGPGTRLTVT.

The rearrangement links TRBV6-4 to TRBJ2-3, with 7 bases matching TRBD1. Germline V gives CDR1 MRHNA, CDR2 SNTAGT. V trimming: 0 bases; J trimming: 6 bases; junction bases outside the gene matches: 0. The CDR3 spans 13 residues. This chain's CDR3 is CASSDSDRDTQYF. CDR3 DNA: TGTGCCAGCAGTGACTCGGACAGGGATACGCAGTATTTT.

The V gene is TRBV18, the J gene TRBJ2-3; D may be TRBD1 (5 bases). The germline CDR1 and CDR2 sequences are KGHSH and LQKENI. The V end lost 0 bases, the J end lost 11 bases, and 18 bases lay between the germline ends. This CDR3 is built from 15 residues. The CDR3 region is CASSPPQRVSQGQYF. CDR3 bases: TGTGCCAGCTCACCACCCCAACGAGTTAGTCAGGGGCAGTATTTT.

This clone was seen just once. The V gene is TRBV4-3, the J gene TRBJ2-1; D is undetermined. The CDR3 sequence is 13 residues long. Trimming stripped 3 bases from V and 2 bases from J, with 5 bases between. Germline loops: CDR1 LGHNA, CDR2 YSLEER. CDR3 sequence (DNA): TGCGCCAGCAGCCAGGGTCCCTACAATGAGCAGTTCTTC. Encoded protein: CASSQGPYNEQFF.

V gene TRBV7-9 combines with J gene TRBJ1-2; D unclear. CDR1 and CDR2 (germline): SEHNR, FQNEAQ (reference sequence). Trimming pared 3 bases from V and 5 bases from J, leaving 10 bases between. There are 13 residues in the CDR3. In DNA, the CDR3 is TGTGCCAGCAGCTTGAACCAGGTGTATGGCTACACCTTC. Amino acids: CASSLNQVYGYTF. The full variable domain, completed using reference TRBV7-9 and TRBJ1-2, is DTGVSQNPRHKITKRGQNVTFRCDPISEHNRLYWYRQTLGQGPEFLTYFQNEAQLEKSRLLSDRFSAERPKGSFSTLEIQRTEQGDSAMYLCASSLNQVYGYTFGSGTRLTVV.

Here the CDR3 DNA reads TGTGCCAGCACCATACAGGGTCGGGAGGCGCCCCAGCATTTT. It yields the protein CASTIQGREAPQHF. The chain employs TRBV6-6 and TRBJ1-5; a weak D match, TRBD1 (6 bases). V lost 7 bases, J lost 9 bases, and 19 bases lay in between. Germline assignment: CDR1 MNHNY and CDR2 SVGAGI (reference sequence). The CDR3 sequence is 14 residues long.

The chain links TRBV28 to TRBJ1-5, with D possibly being TRBD1 (6 bases). The germline gives CDR1 MDHEN, CDR2 SYDVKM. V shed 8 bases and J shed 2 bases, with 16 bases lying between them. The length of the CDR3 is 15 residues. Here the CDR3 reads CASYQTGRRNQPQHF. The CDR3 region has the DNA TGTGCCAGCTACCAAACAGGGAGGCGCAATCAGCCCCAGCATTTT.